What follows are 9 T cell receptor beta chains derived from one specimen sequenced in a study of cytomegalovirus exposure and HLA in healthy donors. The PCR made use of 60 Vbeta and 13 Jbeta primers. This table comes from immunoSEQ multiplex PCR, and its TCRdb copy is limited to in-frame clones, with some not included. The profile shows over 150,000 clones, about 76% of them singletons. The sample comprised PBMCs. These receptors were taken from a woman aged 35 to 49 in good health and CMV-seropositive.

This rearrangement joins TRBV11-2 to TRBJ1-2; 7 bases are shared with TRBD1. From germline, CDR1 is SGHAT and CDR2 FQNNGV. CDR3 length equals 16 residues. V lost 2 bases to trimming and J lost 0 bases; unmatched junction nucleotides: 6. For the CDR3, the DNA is TGTGCCAGCAGCTTAAGTAGGGACAGCGCTAACTATGGCTACACCTTC. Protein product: CASSLSRDSANYGYTF. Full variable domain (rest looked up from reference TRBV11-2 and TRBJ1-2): EAGVAQSPRYKIIEKRQSVAFWCNPISGHATLYWYQQILGQGPKLLIQFQNNGVVDDSQLPKDRFSAERLKGVDSTLKIQPAKLEDSAVYLCASSLSRDSANYGYTFGSGTRLTVV.

CDR3 amino acids: CASRPVGGLWGDTQYF. As DNA, the CDR3 is TGTGCCAGTAGGCCGGTCGGGGGGCTATGGGGAGATACGCAGTATTTT. The V and J genes are TRBV19 and TRBJ2-3, with D possibly TRBD2 on 7 matching bases. The germline V gene has CDR1 LNHDA and CDR2 SQIVND (reference sequence). V lost 6 bases and J lost 5, with 21 bases in between. The CDR3 is 16 residues long.

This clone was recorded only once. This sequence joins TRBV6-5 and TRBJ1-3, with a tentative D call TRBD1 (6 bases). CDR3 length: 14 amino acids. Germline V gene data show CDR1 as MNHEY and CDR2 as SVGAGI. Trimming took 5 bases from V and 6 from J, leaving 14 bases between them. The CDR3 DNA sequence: TGTGCCAGCAGTCAATATACAGGGCAAAACACCATATATTTT. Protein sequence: CASSQYTGQNTIYF.

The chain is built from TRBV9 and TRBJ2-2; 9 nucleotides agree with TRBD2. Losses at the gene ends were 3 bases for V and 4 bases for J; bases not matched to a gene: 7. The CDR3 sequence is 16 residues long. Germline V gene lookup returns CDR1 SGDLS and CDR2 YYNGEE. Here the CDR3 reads CASSARRGGGTGELFF. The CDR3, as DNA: TGTGCCAGCAGCGCCCGGCGGGGGGGCGGCACCGGGGAGCTGTTTTTT. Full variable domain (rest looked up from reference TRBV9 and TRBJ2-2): DSGVTQTPKHLITATGQRVTLRCSPRSGDLSVYWYQQSLDQGLQFLIQYYNGEERAKGNILERFSAQQFPDLHSELNLSSLELGDSALYFCASSARRGGGTGELFFGEGSRLTVL.

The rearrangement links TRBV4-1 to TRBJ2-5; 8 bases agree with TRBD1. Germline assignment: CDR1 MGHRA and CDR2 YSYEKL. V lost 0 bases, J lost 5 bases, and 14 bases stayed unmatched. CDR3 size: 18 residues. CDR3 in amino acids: CASSQDSRGTGFRETQYF. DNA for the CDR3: TGCGCCAGCAGCCAAGATTCTCGGGGGACAGGCTTTCGGGAGACCCAGTACTTC.

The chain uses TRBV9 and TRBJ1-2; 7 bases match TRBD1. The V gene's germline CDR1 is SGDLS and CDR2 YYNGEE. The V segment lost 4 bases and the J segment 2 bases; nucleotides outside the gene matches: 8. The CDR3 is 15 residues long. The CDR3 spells CASSTQGQANYGYTF. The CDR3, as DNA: TGTGCCAGCAGCACCCAAGGACAGGCCAACTATGGCTACACCTTC.

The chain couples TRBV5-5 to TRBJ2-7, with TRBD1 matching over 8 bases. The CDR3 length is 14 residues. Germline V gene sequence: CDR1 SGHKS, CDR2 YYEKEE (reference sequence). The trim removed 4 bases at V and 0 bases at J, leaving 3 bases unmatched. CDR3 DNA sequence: TGTGCCAGCAGCCAAGGACAGGGCTCCTACGAGCAGTACTTC. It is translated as CASSQGQGSYEQYF.

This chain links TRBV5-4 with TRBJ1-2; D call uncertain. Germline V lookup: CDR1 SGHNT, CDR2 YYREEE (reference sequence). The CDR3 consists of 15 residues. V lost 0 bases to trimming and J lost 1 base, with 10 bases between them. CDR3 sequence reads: CASSLGVFYNYGYTF. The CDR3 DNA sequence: TGTGCCAGCAGCTTGGGAGTCTTTTATAACTATGGCTACACCTTC.

The CDR3 is CAILSSNYGYTF. The CDR3 DNA is TGTGCCATCTTAAGCTCGAACTATGGCTACACCTTC. The chain is built from TRBV10-3 and TRBJ1-2, with D unresolved. V lost 8 bases and J lost 2, with 9 bases in between. The CDR3 length is 12 residues. Germline-derived CDR1 and CDR2 are ENHRY and SYGVKD.